The present T cell receptor beta chain was sequenced within a study of shared clonotypes between healthy human individuals. Roughly 200 ng DNA, about 28,000 T cell genomes, went into each sorted-subset replicate PCR. The protocol was immunoSEQ multiplex PCR, while the TCRdb copy is restricted to in-frame clones and leaves out a portion. The sample contains 1.5 million to 1.9 million clones, roughly 98% of which appear only once. Germline V CDR1 and CDR2: LNHDA, SQIVND (reference sequence). This CDR3 has 18 residues. Trimming at V came to 9 bases and at J to 2 bases, leaving 13 bases not matched to a gene. Every donor, a Caucasian adult, lived in Nashville, Tennessee.

This chain connects TRBV19 to TRBJ1-4; 12 positions match TRBD1. Specimen: naive CD4+ T cells sorted from blood. Subset reported: CD45RA+ positively selected. The TCR originated in a man aged 30-40 years in good health. The CDR3 DNA sequence: TGTGCCAGCTCAACCGGGACAGGGGGCTTGTGGACTAATGAAAAACTGTTTTTT. It yields the protein CASSTGTGGLWTNEKLFF. Complete variable domain (other parts from reference TRBV19 and TRBJ1-4): DGGITQSPKYLFRKEGQNVTLSCEQNLNHDAMYWYRQDPGQGLRLIYYSQIVNDFQKGDIAEGYSVSREKKESFPLTVTSAQKNPTAFYLCASSTGTGGLWTNEKLFFGSGTQLSVL.